The 16 T cell receptor beta chains in this list originate from one sample, sequenced in a study of blood T cell repertoires in COVID-19. The table came from immunoSEQ multiplex PCR; TCRdb's copy has only in-frame clones and leaves some out. The table lists 150,000 to 200,000 clones, approximately 95% of them singletons. The sequencing sample was made of peripheral blood. These receptors were collected from an older woman with COVID-19, enrolled during active disease.

V and J are TRBV6-2 or TRBV6-3 and TRBJ1-1; 7 bases line up with TRBD1. The CDR3 has 14 residues. Trimming cost V 4 bases and J 10 bases; bases outside gene matches: 12. Germline assignment: CDR1 MNHEY and CDR2 SVGEGT. The CDR3 region is CASSSQAGGLRAFF. In nucleotides, the CDR3 is TGTGCCAGCAGTTCCCAAGCAGGGGGTCTCAGAGCTTTCTTT.

V gene TRBV7-2 combines with J gene TRBJ2-6, with no clear D. The CDR3 covers 14 residues. Trimming took off 4 bases at V and 0 bases at J, with 4 bases between the two ends. Germline-derived CDR1 and CDR2 are SGHTA and FQGNSA. The CDR3 sequence is CASSSSSGANVLTF. The DNA of the CDR3 is TGTGCCAGCAGCTCCAGCTCTGGGGCCAACGTCCTGACTTTC.

J is TRBJ1-2 and V is TRBV13; D call uncertain. The CDR3 consists of 16 residues. CDR1 and CDR2 (germline): PRHDT, FYEKMQ (reference sequence). With 5 bases removed from V and 2 bases from J, the gap between germline ends came to 18 bases. The CDR3 here is CASSPATEGSNYGYTF. For the CDR3, the DNA is TGTGCCAGCAGCCCCGCAACGGAGGGTTCAAACTATGGCTACACCTTC.

The chain carries TRBV6-2 or TRBV6-3 and TRBJ2-1; 11 nucleotides align to TRBD2. The CDR3 covers 16 residues. CDR1 MNHEY and CDR2 SVGEGT come from the germline V gene. Trimming removed 5 bases from V and 9 bases from J; junction bases left unmatched: 12. The CDR3 coding sequence is TGTGCCAGCAGTGCACTAGCGGGGGCAAGGCGGGGTGAGCAGTTCTTC. As protein: CASSALAGARRGEQFF.

The chain uses TRBV4-3 and TRBJ2-7, with a tentative D call TRBD1 (6 bases). Trimming shortened V by 4 bases and J by 2 bases, and 18 bases separated the two germline ends. The CDR3 is 16 amino acids. Germline V CDR1 and CDR2: LGHNA, YSLEER. The CDR3 DNA follows: TGCGCCAGCAGCCGAGCCCCTAACCAGGGGACCTACGAGCAGTACTTC. This gives the protein CASSRAPNQGTYEQYF.

This clone was seen a single time. The chain is built from TRBV18 and TRBJ1-1; D gene uncertain. The CDR3 is 15 amino acids. Trimming left V 5 bases short and J 0 bases short, with 13 bases between. Germline V lookup: CDR1 KGHSH, CDR2 LQKENI. DNA for the CDR3: TGTGCCAGCTCATTCTCTTATCAGATGAACACTGAAGCTTTCTTT. As protein: CASSFSYQMNTEAFF.

The chain employs TRBV4-2 and TRBJ1-3, with 7 bases that match TRBD1. The CDR3 is 17 amino acids. Germline V gene lookup returns CDR1 LGHNA and CDR2 YNFKEQ. V lost 0 bases, J lost 4 bases, and 9 bases stayed unmatched. The CDR3 DNA follows: TGTGCCAGCAGCCAAGACCTGACAGGGTCTTACGGAAACACCATATATTTT. Protein sequence: CASSQDLTGSYGNTIYF.

This sequence joins TRBV5-1 and TRBJ1-6; 8 bases are a match to TRBD1. The V segment lost 3 bases and the J segment 7 bases; nucleotides outside the gene matches: 3. The CDR3 sequence is 14 residues long. Germline V gives CDR1 SGHRS, CDR2 YFSETQ. Here the CDR3 DNA reads TGCGCCAGCAGCTCAGACAGGGGAAATTCACCCCTCCACTTT. Translation: CASSSDRGNSPLHF. The full variable domain, rest sourced from reference TRBV5-1 and TRBJ1-6, is KAGVTQTPRYLIKTRGQQVTLSCSPISGHRSVSWYQQTPGQGLQFLFEYFSETQRNKGNFPGRFSGRQFSNSRSEMNVSTLELGDSALYLCASSSDRGNSPLHFGNGTRLTVT.

V and J are TRBV9 and TRBJ2-2; possibly TRBD2 for D (5 bases). Germline V gene data show CDR1 as SGDLS and CDR2 as YYNGEE. V gave up 5 bases and J gave up 0 bases, with 14 bases separating them. This CDR3 spans 16 amino acids. Here the CDR3 DNA reads TGTGCCAGCAGATACCGGGAACCGGCGAACACCGGGGAGCTGTTTTTT. It encodes CASRYREPANTGELFF.

The chain uses TRBV2 and TRBJ1-4, with 9 nucleotides matching TRBD1. The CDR3 length is 15 residues. The germline gives CDR1 SNHLY, CDR2 FYNNEI. The junction had 5 bases not matched to a gene; V was cut back by 2 bases and J by 7 bases. The CDR3 region has the DNA TGTGCCAGCAGTGAAATCGGACAGGGGATTGAAAAACTGTTTTTT. This encodes CASSEIGQGIEKLFF.

The chain has TRBV19 and TRBJ1-2, with TRBD1 matching 8 bases. CDR3 size: 15 residues. Germline CDR1 is LNHDA and CDR2 is SQIVND (reference sequence). The ends lost 5 bases at V and 7 bases at J; junction bases unmatched: 12. This CDR3 is CASSLPTRGTGGYTF. CDR3 nucleotide sequence: TGTGCCAGTAGTCTCCCGACGCGGGGGACAGGTGGCTACACCTTC.

The chain uses TRBV5-8 and TRBJ2-2, with D perhaps TRBD1 (6 bases). V was trimmed by 2 bases and J by 0 bases, leaving 11 bases between them. CDR1 is SGHTS and CDR2 is YDEGEE in the germline V gene. The CDR3 is made up of 16 amino acids. Written as DNA, the CDR3 is TGTGCCAGCAGCTTTTTAGGACAGACGAACACCGGGGAGCTGTTTTTT. Its protein product is CASSFLGQTNTGELFF.

The chain uses TRBV19 and TRBJ1-1; D perhaps matches TRBD1 (5 bases). Trimming left V 3 bases short and J 2 bases short, with 13 bases between. The CDR3 spans 15 residues. CDR1 and CDR2 (germline): LNHDA, SQIVND (reference sequence). CDR3 loop: CASSIRDGGNTEAFF. The CDR3 nucleotides are TGTGCCAGTAGTATCCGAGACGGGGGAAACACTGAAGCTTTCTTT.

This chain uses TRBV5-6 with TRBJ1-5; D not certain. The germline CDR1 and CDR2 sequences are SGHDT and YYEEEE. The CDR3 is 14 amino acids. V was pared by 3 bases and J by 0 bases, with 7 bases between. The CDR3 protein is CASSSGISNQPQHF. In DNA form, the CDR3 reads TGTGCCAGCAGCTCCGGGATTAGCAATCAGCCCCAGCATTTT.

The rearrangement joins TRBV9 to TRBJ2-5, with 8 positions matching TRBD1. Trimming took 3 bases from V and 5 from J; bases not matched to a gene: 6. Germline CDR1 SGDLS, CDR2 YYNGEE. The CDR3 contains 14 residues. The CDR3 sequence is CASSGQGAGETQYF. CDR3 coding DNA: TGTGCCAGCAGCGGTCAGGGGGCTGGGGAGACCCAGTACTTC.

The rearrangement uses TRBV6-5 and TRBJ1-2; D is ambiguous. The germline V and J ends were trimmed by 2 bases and 6 bases, with 10 bases remaining between them. Germline values: CDR1 MNHEY, CDR2 SVGAGI. The CDR3 has 13 residues. This CDR3 reads CASSYGRADGYTF. DNA for the CDR3: TGTGCCAGCAGTTACGGGAGGGCGGATGGCTACACCTTC.